The 11 T cell receptor beta chains below all came from one sample that was sequenced in a study of Graves' ophthalmopathy and Graves' hyperthyroidism. From RNA, the CDR3 regions of TCR beta chains were amplified and sequenced. First-round RT-PCR relied on HTBI primers, and a second-round multiplex PCR came next. TCRdb re-derived calls from the multiplex PCR reads in MiXCR, one entry per CDR3 protein. Of approximately 210,000 distinct CDR3 sequences listed, 29% are singletons. The material sequenced was peripheral blood. The receptors shown here come from a man between 50 and 59 years old with Graves' ophthalmopathy.

This clonotype was observed many times. Since a much larger clone is just one base distant, this may be a read error. The CDR3 does not end in the conserved phenylalanine or tryptophan, so this is likely a read error. In DNA, the CDR3 is TGTGCCAGCAGGTCCGGGACTGTGGTCAACCCCCTCCACTCT. This gives the protein CASRSGTVVNPLHS. The chain uses TRBV28 and TRBJ1-6, with D possibly being TRBD1 (5 bases). The germline CDR1 and CDR2 sequences are MDHEN and SYDVKM. The CDR3 spans 14 residues. V lost 6 bases and J 13 bases, leaving 19 bases between the germline ends.

The V gene is TRBV28, the J gene TRBJ1-5; D is undetermined. The CDR3 contains 17 residues. The germline V gene encodes CDR1 MDHEN and CDR2 SYDVKM. V dropped 3 bases and J dropped 2 bases, with 17 bases sitting between them. The CDR3 nucleotides read TGTGCCAGCAGTTTGCAACAAGGGATCGTTGGCAATCAGCCCCAGCATTTT. It encodes CASSLQQGIVGNQPQHF.

The chain recombines TRBV7-2 with TRBJ1-5, with D possibly matching TRBD1 (5 bases). V was cut by 5 bases and J by 4 bases, with 9 bases left in between. The CDR3 has 13 amino acids. Per germline, CDR1 SGHTA and CDR2 FQGNSA. The CDR3 protein is CASSSQGNQPQHF. The DNA for the CDR3 is TGTGCCAGCAGCAGCCAGGGAAATCAGCCCCAGCATTTT.

The rearrangement uses TRBV6-4 and TRBJ2-3, with 13 positions matching TRBD2. With V trimmed by 5 bases and J by 1 base, 18 bases remained unmatched. CDR1 is MRHNA, CDR2 SNTAGT, per germline. CDR3 length equals 21 residues. The CDR3 loop reads CASSRTSGSWQGVWGTDTQYF. The CDR3 coding sequence is TGTGCCAGCAGTCGGACTAGCGGGAGTTGGCAAGGAGTCTGGGGCACAGATACGCAGTATTTT.

The chain uses TRBV25-1 and TRBJ2-6, with a weak D call TRBD1 (6 bases). The germline V gene has CDR1 MGHDK and CDR2 SYGVNS. Trimming removed 4 bases at V and 0 bases at J, with 13 bases between. This CDR3 region has 17 residues. CDR3 coding DNA: TGTGCCAGCAGTGGCCATACAGGGAGCTCTGGGGCCAACGTCCTGACTTTC. Translated, it gives CASSGHTGSSGANVLTF.

This clonotype was recorded many times. The chain links TRBV9 to TRBJ2-2; the D is unclear. The germline gives CDR1 SGDLS, CDR2 YYNGEE. CDR3 length: 14 amino acids. V was pared by 0 bases and J by 4 bases, with 7 bases between. Here the CDR3 reads CASSVGVGTGELFF. The CDR3 region has the DNA TGTGCCAGCAGCGTAGGGGTGGGCACCGGGGAGCTGTTTTTT.

This clonotype was counted many times. V and J are TRBV6-2 or TRBV6-3 and TRBJ1-1; no clear D gene. The CDR3 is made up of 14 amino acids. Germline V CDR1 and CDR2: MNHEY, SVGEGT. Trimming removed 8 bases at V and 0 bases at J, with 13 bases between. CDR3 sequence (DNA): TGTGCCAGCCTGGGAGGGAGGATGAACACTGAAGCTTTCTTT. It yields the protein CASLGGRMNTEAFF.

This clonotype was counted ten times or more. The V and J genes are TRBV11-2 and TRBJ2-2; the match to TRBD2 covers 13 bases. V gave up 5 bases and J gave up 8 bases; unmatched junction bases: 8. Looked up from germline, CDR1 is SGHAT and CDR2 is FQNNGV. The CDR3 totals 16 residues. CDR3 loop: CASSPPPGLAGGELFF. The CDR3 DNA reads as TGTGCCAGCAGCCCTCCCCCGGGACTAGCGGGAGGGGAGCTGTTTTTT.

This clonotype was counted at least ten times. J is TRBJ2-2 and V is TRBV6-2 or TRBV6-3; TRBD1 matches at 11 bases. V was pared by 6 bases and J by 0 bases, with 9 bases of the junction left unmatched. The CDR3 consists of 18 residues. Per germline, CDR1 MNHEY and CDR2 SVGEGT. CDR3 residues: CASRRDRGGLTNTGELFF. DNA for the CDR3: TGTGCCAGCAGAAGGGACAGGGGGGGCCTCACGAACACCGGGGAGCTGTTTTTT.

This clonotype was observed many times. The chain has TRBV11-3 and TRBJ2-5; perhaps D is TRBD1 or TRBD2 (5 bases each). The CDR3 consists of 16 residues. The germline V gene encodes CDR1 SGHNT and CDR2 YENEEA. V gave up 2 bases and J gave up 2 bases, with 15 bases separating them. The CDR3: CASSLRGDPKQETQYF. The CDR3 DNA is TGTGCCAGCAGCTTAAGAGGGGACCCGAAACAAGAGACCCAGTACTTC.

The sample holds many counts of this clonotype. The chain employs TRBV28 and TRBJ2-7; no reliable D call. Per germline, CDR1 MDHEN and CDR2 SYDVKM. The CDR3 spans 12 residues. Trimming took 6 bases from V and 2 from J, leaving 8 bases between them. CDR3 in DNA: TGTGCCAGCAGCCCCAAGCCCTACGAGCAGTACTTC. Translating gives CASSPKPYEQYF.